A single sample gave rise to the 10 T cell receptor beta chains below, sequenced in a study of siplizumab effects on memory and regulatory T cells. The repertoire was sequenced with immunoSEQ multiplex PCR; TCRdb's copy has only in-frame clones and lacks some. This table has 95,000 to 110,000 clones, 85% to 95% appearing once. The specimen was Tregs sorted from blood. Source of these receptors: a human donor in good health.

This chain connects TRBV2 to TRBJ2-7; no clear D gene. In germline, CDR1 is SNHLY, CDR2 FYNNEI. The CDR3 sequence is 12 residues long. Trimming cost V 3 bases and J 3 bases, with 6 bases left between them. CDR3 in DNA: TGTGCCAGCAGTGACACCTACTACGAGCAGTACTTC. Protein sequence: CASSDTYYEQYF.

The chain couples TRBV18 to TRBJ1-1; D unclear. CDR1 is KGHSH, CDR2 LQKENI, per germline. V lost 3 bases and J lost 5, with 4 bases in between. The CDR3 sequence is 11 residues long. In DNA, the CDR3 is TGTGCCAGCTCACCGAGGACTGAAGCTTTCTTT. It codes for CASSPRTEAFF.

CDR3 amino acids: CASSARTAIHYEQYF. CDR3 nucleotide sequence: TGTGCCAGTAGTGCTCGGACAGCCATTCACTACGAGCAGTACTTC. The V and J genes are TRBV19 and TRBJ2-7; a weak D match, TRBD1 (6 bases). There are 15 residues in the CDR3. In germline, CDR1 is LNHDA, CDR2 SQIVND (reference sequence). The V gene lost 5 bases and the J gene lost 3 bases, with 17 bases spanning the gap.

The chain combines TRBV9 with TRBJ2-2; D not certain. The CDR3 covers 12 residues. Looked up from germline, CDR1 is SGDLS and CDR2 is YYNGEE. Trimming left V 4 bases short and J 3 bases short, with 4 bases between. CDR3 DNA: TGTGCCAGCAGCCCTCACACCGGGGAGCTGTTTTTT. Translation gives CASSPHTGELFF.

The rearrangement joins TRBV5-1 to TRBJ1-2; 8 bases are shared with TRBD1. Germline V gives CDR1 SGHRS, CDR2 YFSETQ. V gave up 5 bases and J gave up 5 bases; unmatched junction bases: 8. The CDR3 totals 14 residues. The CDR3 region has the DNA TGCGCCAGCAGACCGGACAGGGCAAGGTATGGCTACACCTTC. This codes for CASRPDRARYGYTF.

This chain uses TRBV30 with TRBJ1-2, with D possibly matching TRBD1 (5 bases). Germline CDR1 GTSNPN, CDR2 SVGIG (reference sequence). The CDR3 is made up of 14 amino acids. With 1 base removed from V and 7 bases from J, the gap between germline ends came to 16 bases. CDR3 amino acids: CAWSGRVGGSGYTF. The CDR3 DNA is TGTGCCTGGAGTGGCAGGGTAGGAGGAAGTGGCTACACCTTC.

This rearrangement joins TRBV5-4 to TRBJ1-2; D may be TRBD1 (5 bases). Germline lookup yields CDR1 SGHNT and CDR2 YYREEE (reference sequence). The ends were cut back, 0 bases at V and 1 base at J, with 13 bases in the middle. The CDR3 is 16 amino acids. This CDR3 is CASSLERGTGNYGYTF. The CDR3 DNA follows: TGTGCCAGCAGCTTGGAGCGCGGGACGGGTAACTATGGCTACACCTTC.

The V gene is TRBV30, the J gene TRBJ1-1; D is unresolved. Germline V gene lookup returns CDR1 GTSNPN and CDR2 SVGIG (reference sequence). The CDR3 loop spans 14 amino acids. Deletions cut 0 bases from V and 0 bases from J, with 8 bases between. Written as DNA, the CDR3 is TGTGCCTGGAGTGTAGACACTGTGAACACTGAAGCTTTCTTT. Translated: CAWSVDTVNTEAFF. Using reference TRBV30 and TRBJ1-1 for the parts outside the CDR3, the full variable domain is SQTIHQWPATLVQPVGSPLSLECTVEGTSNPNLYWYRQAAGRGLQLLFYSVGIGQISSEVPQNLSASRPQDRQFILSSKKLLLSDSGFYLCAWSVDTVNTEAFFGQGTRLTVV.

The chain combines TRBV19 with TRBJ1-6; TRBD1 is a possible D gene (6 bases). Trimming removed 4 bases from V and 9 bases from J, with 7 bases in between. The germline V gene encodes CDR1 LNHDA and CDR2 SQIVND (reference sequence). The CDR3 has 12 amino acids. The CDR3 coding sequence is TGTGCCAGTAGTAGCAGGGGTTCACCCCTCCACTTT. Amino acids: CASSSRGSPLHF. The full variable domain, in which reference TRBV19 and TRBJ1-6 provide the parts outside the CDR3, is DGGITQSPKYLFRKEGQNVTLSCEQNLNHDAMYWYRQDPGQGLRLIYYSQIVNDFQKGDIAEGYSVSREKKESFPLTVTSAQKNPTAFYLCASSSRGSPLHFGNGTRLTVT.

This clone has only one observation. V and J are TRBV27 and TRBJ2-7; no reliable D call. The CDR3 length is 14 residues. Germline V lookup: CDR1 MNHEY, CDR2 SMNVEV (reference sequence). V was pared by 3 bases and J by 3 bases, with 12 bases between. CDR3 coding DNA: TGTGCCAGCAGTTTTTCGTCGAGAGGCTACGAGCAGTACTTC. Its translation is CASSFSSRGYEQYF.